Detailed here is one TCR beta chain. Antigen specificity is unknown. The data originate from a study of human thymus T cells. Healthy Finnish infants undergoing corrective surgery for congenital heart defects were the donors. An approximately 0.5-1 mL peripheral blood aliquot was taken intraoperatively from four of eight donors. Per the germline V gene, CDR1 is MDHEN and CDR2 is SYDVKM. CDR3 size: 12 residues. Trimming cost V 1 base and J 3 bases, with 3 bases left between them. General study results and limits: Seemingly biased V and J gene usage marked thymic and blood repertoires.

TCRdb's table, derived via immunoSEQ multiplex PCR, lists solely in-frame clones and lacks some. This sample yields 45,000 to 75,000 clones, of which roughly 94% are seen a single time; roughly 5.6% belongs to the top ten. The sequenced sample consisted of blood. The sequence derives from a boy younger than two with a congenital heart defect but otherwise immunologically healthy. The chain uses TRBV28 and TRBJ1-1; D remains ambiguous. The CDR3 DNA is TGTGCCAGCAGTTTATCCGACACTGAAGCTTTCTTT. Its protein is CASSLSDTEAFF.